This TCR beta chain came from a study of blood T cell repertoires in COVID-19. Study background: The origin of the acute and convalescent COVID-19 samples was the United States, Italy and Spain. The analysed material was cDNA or gDNA that came from T cells, B-cell-depleted T cells, or PBMCs.

Original processing methods: Estimated nucleated cell counts came from reference gene primer amplification. TCRdb's table, derived via immunoSEQ multiplex PCR, lists solely in-frame clones and lacks some. D and trimming come from the DNA, and the V and J calls and clone size come from that table. This table holds 100,000 to 150,000 clones, 84% found once. Per the germline V gene, CDR1 is SNHLY and CDR2 is FYNNEI. V gave up 5 bases and J gave up 4 bases, with 15 bases separating them. This CDR3 spans 15 amino acids. J is TRBJ1-5 and V is TRBV2, with D possibly TRBD1 on 6 matching bases. The sequence was collected from a man between 60 and 75 years old with acute or convalescent COVID-19. The specimen was peripheral blood. The CDR3 loop reads CASSRGGQPNQPQHF. CDR3 nucleotides: TGTGCCAGCAGTCGAGGTGGACAGCCTAATCAGCCCCAGCATTTT.